This TCR beta chain derives from a study of T cell responses to AZD1222 COVID-19 vaccine. Only in-frame clones appear in the TCRdb table, and some are missing; sequencing was by immunoSEQ multiplex PCR. The table records roughly 120,000 clones, more than 85% of them present only once. Comments on this clone: Its cognate antigen is unknown.

The V gene end was trimmed by 8 bases and the J gene end by 7 bases; junction bases not matched to a gene: 8. This CDR3 has 13 residues. The germline CDR1 and CDR2 sequences are MNHEY and SMNVEV (reference sequence). The study, taken as a whole, reports: Clonal diversity may have been underestimated, and the donors were mostly white British, with more females than males.

Sequenced here: peripheral blood, sampled on day 0 of AZD1222 vaccination. The sequence derives from an adult in good health. V usage is TRBV27 and J usage is TRBJ1-2, with 9 bases aligning to TRBD1. The DNA for the CDR3 is TGTGCCAGCGGAGGGGACAGGGAGGGTGGCTACACCTTC. Its translation is CASGGDREGGYTF.